The clone carrying this T cell receptor (beta chain) was picked up many times. The CDR3 is 15 amino acids. From germline, CDR1 is SGHNT and CDR2 YYREEE (reference sequence). Deletions cut 0 bases from V and 8 bases from J, with 18 bases between. This record belongs to a study of cytomegalovirus exposure and HLA in healthy donors. Vbeta (60) and Jbeta (13) primers were used in the PCR. In the original analysis: Unique TCR beta chains numbered approximately 80 million in a later analysis, with roughly 9.9 million shared. This table comes from immunoSEQ multiplex PCR, and its TCRdb copy is limited to in-frame clones, with some not included. V and J calls and clone size follow that table, whereas D and trimming were derived from the DNA. The sample lists tens of thousands of clones; about two thirds were seen once.

The chain uses TRBV5-4 and TRBJ2-7; D is perhaps TRBD2 (6 bases). This sequence was found in a woman between 25 and 40 years old in good health and CMV-seronegative. Sequencing was carried out using PBMCs. The CDR3 DNA reads TGTGCCAGCAGCTTGGGGGGGGACCGCCGTGGAAAGCAGTACTTC. It specifies CASSLGGDRRGKQYF.